This T cell receptor beta chain stems from a study of human T cells and chemical hapten exposure. Study details: Sensitization used 2% DPC on roughly 2 cm by roughly 2 cm upper inner arm skin.

The germline CDR1 and CDR2 sequences are DFQATT and SNEGSKA (reference sequence). J lost 12 bases, V lost 6 bases, and 17 bases had no gene match. The CDR3 totals 13 residues. Time point described: pre-sensitization, week 0. Treatment indicated: therapeutic diphenylcyclopropenone sensitization with weekly scalp DPC. Total RNA extraction was carried out from unfractionated whole blood. TCRdb passed the RACE reads through MiXCR, listing each CDR3 protein once. The repertoire includes roughly 38,000 distinct CDR3 sequences, roughly 12% of them detected once, and 1.5% to 2.5% sits in the top ten. This clonotype was observed at least ten times.

The sample was whole blood, taken in connection with sensitization to the hapten diphenylcyclopropenone (DPC). The sequence was collected from a woman in her 40s with alopecia areata. Some clones in this sample may be carry-over from other donors' samples. This chain joins TRBV20-1 and TRBJ2-7; 7 bases agree with TRBD2. The CDR3 spells CSAEAGSGPLRYF. The CDR3 nucleotides are TGCAGTGCGGAGGCGGGTAGCGGGCCATTAAGGTACTTC.